The count of the clone carrying this T cell receptor (beta chain) is one. Produced via immunoSEQ multiplex PCR; TCRdb's table is partial and in-frame only. Altogether 100,000 or so clones are present, 80% to 95% being singletons, with the ten largest covering around 5.7%. The sample is drawn from a study of blood T cell repertoires in COVID-19. This receptor was identified in a man in his sixties or seventies with acute or convalescent COVID-19. Material: peripheral blood.

Here the CDR3 reads CASSLGQGAGETQYF. The CDR3 nucleotides read TGCGCCAGCAGCCTAGGGCAGGGGGCGGGGGAGACCCAGTACTTC. This chain uses TRBV4-1 with TRBJ2-5; 8 nucleotides agree with TRBD1. Germline trimming cut 4 bases from V and 5 bases from J; bases unmatched to any gene: 9. Germline values: CDR1 MGHRA, CDR2 YSYEKL. The CDR3 is 15 amino acids.